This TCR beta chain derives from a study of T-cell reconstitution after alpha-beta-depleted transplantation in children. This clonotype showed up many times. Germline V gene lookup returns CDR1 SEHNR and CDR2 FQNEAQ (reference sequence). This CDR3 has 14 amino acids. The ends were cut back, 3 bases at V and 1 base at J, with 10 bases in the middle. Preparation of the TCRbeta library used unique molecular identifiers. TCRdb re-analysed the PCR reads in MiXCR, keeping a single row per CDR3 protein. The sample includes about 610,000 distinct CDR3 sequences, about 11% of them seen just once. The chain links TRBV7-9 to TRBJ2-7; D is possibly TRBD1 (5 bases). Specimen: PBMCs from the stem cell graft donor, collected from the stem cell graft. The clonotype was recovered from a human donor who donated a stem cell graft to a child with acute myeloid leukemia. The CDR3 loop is CASSFGAVSYEQYF. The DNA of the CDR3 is TGTGCCAGCAGCTTTGGGGCGGTTTCCTACGAGCAGTACTTC.